This T cell receptor (beta chain) was captured by sequencing in a study of cytomegalovirus exposure and HLA in healthy donors (TCRdb year 2017). Concerning the study at large: An earlier analysis of more than 550 of the donors reported 276 Gb of sequence data and 95 million to 140 million unique TCR beta sequences obtained from about 200 million T cells. To predict cytomegalovirus infection status, the study combined high-throughput TCR immunosequencing, statistical association of individual TCRs with disease status, and machine learning. The study aimed to test whether cataloging public T cell receptors could reveal signatures of past pathogen exposure. On average, around 230,000 unique TCR beta nucleotide sequences were sequenced per donor among some 430 genotyped donors of the cohort, with roughly 18% of those sequences being non-productive. An early release covering more than 500 HLA-typed donors comprised roughly 300 gigabases of sequencing data and roughly 85 million unique TCR sequences. Rather than drawing on any new phenotypic data, the later analysis identified candidate immune exposures from TCR beta sequences and the way those sequences occurred across donors. Typing coverage differed by locus: A, B, C, DRB1 and DQB1 were typed in about 629-640 donors, DQA1 in about 500, DPA1 in around 610, and DPB1 in 472. An earlier analysis of about 620 of the donors applied high-throughput TCR beta sequencing to assess whether each TCR beta V gene segment acted as functional or pseudogenic. Both class I and class II loci were covered by HLA typing, at four-digit resolution. The study profiled the T cell repertoires of 550 to 700 subjects by immunosequencing and related them to cytomegalovirus serostatus. Roughly 5 DR-DQ haplotypes were handled as single units for association and clustering, since linkage in the cohort was strong. A later genetic analysis took genome-wide SNP genotypes for about 65% of the 666 donors and used that subset as a discovery cohort. Donor age, sex, ethnicity and CMV serostatus were collected together with the repertoire data. To study patterns of TCR occurrence, a later analysis re-analyzed previously published TCR beta repertoires from 550 to 800 donors and added high-resolution HLA genotyping. Of the roughly 390 genotyped donors, 65% to 90% fell in the genetic ancestry cluster associated with self-reported Caucasian donors. Every repertoire in the discovery cohort had been generated on one and the same sequencing platform. In addition to the first cohort of roughly 670 subjects, a separate validation cohort of around 110 different subjects was used.

The germline V gene (reference sequence) sets CDR1 to LNHDA and CDR2 to SQIVND. Reading from cysteine to phenylalanine, the CDR3 counts 15 amino acids. CDR3 DNA only is kept here, 45 bases in frame from base 1. After removal of 1 base from V and 7 bases from J, the junction retains 7 bases not matched to a gene. Remarks on this clone: Its cognate antigen has yet to be identified. Per-base qualities were not stored, and no clone one base away is much larger.

Library creation used the immunoSEQ multiplex PCR assay. The multiplex PCR relied on a mix of 60 forward primers for TCR Vbeta segments and 13 reverse primers for TCR Jbeta segments. Amplification of the CDR3 region of rearranged TCR beta genes was performed with a multiplex PCR assay on genomic DNA. The Illumina HiSeq System was used to sequence the amplified TCR beta libraries as 87-base-pair reads. As for the original processing: In a later analysis, some 80 million unique TCR beta chains were counted across the 650 to 700 repertoires, and approximately 11 million of these chains were shared by at least two donors. Raw reads were error-corrected and collapsed into unique sequences with a nearest-neighbor algorithm that merged closely related sequences to remove PCR and sequencing errors. V, D and J gene segments were assigned by aligning CDR3 sequences to IMGT reference sequences. For a sequence to be retained, a match of at least six nucleotides was required to both a V gene segment and a J gene segment. Rearrangements were called productive when the CDR3 lacked stop codons and stayed in frame with V and J; all others were non-productive. CDR3 was defined according to IMGT convention as the region running from the second conserved V-encoded cysteine to the conserved J-encoded phenylalanine. The earlier analysis of some 580 of the donors excluded any sequence lacking an unambiguous match to a single V gene segment. In an earlier analysis of around 600 of the donors, V segments were called functional above 56.7% productive rearrangements and were called segregating when the between-donor standard deviation exceeded 5%. A statistical classification framework was developed to diagnose cytomegalovirus status using the catalog of TCR beta chain sequences. V and J gene assignment, in a later analysis, came from comparing TCR nucleotide sequences with IMGT/GENE-DB human TR gene sequences. The TCRdist pipeline was used in a later analysis to assign CDR3 sequences and most-parsimonious VDJ recombination scenarios. A later analysis defined each TCR beta chain by its CDR3 amino acid sequence plus V-gene family, and excluded reads lacking a unique V-gene family. As a way to deal with suspected cross-contamination and a sequencing artifact, a later analysis dropped hundreds of nucleotide sequences that were highly shared and had low generation probability. In a later analysis, a clonal expansion index was calculated for each public chain from normalized within-repertoire ranks of inferred template counts. In a later analysis, generation probabilities were computed with a VDJ recombination model fitted to out-of-frame rearrangements, and the resulting probabilities were checked against IGoR. Hypergeometric tests were used in a later analysis to score TCR-TCR, TCR-HLA and TCR-CMV co-occurrence, with a repertoire-size bias correction applied to the TCR pairs. False discovery rates were estimated in a later analysis by permuting HLA or CMV assignments 20 times. In a later analysis, co-occurring TCRs were grouped with DBSCAN, and TCRdist sequence similarity was added when clustering was performed within HLA-allele-positive subsets. For co-occurrence clustering, repertoires with fewer than 30,000 or more than 120,000 public chains were excluded, along with a handful of repertoires with anomalous nucleotide sharing. TCRdb provides this immuneACCESS table in a form limited to in-frame rearrangements. Some clones are lacking; in checked studies, under half of them reflect an unresolved V gene, and why the rest are absent is not known. V and J calls and clone size come straight from that table; D and trimming were deduced from the DNA. This sample holds some 140,000 clones; roughly 80% were observed only once. The ten largest clonotypes hold more than 0.95% of the sample.

The cohort consisted of 650 to 700 healthy bone marrow donors. Cohort members were all nominally healthy when sampled, although unrecorded immune exposures were likely present. The donor tested CMV seronegative, placing the donor among the approximately 400 seronegative members of the cohort. A peripheral blood sample was provided by each donor, and peripheral blood mononuclear cells were used for TCR beta sequencing. Genomic DNA was extracted from the blood cell samples with the Qiagen DNeasy Blood Extraction Kit. What the authors observed across the whole study: Because the 87-base-pair reads could not distinguish some IMGT-functional V segments, including TRBV6-2 and TRBV6-3, those segments were excluded. The study gave a list of some 150 TCR beta chains associated with cytomegalovirus. A later analysis associated about 18,000 TCR beta sequences with specific HLA alleles at a false discovery rate of 0.05. A later analysis reported that several top co-occurrence clusters appeared linked to parvovirus B19, influenza, CMV and Epstein-Barr virus. For the cohort, immune exposure information was limited to CMV serostatus. Cytomegalovirus status was reported to be diagnosed by the classifier with high specificity and sensitivity in both the original and validation cohorts. Because counts were too low, roughly 18 rarely observed V segments, including chromosome 9 orphons, were left out of the earlier analysis of 500 to 750 of the donors. In a later analysis, the rate of TCR association differed among HLA loci, with DRB1 alleles having the most associated TCRs and HLA-C alleles having the fewest. Broadly in line with IMGT annotations, most TCR beta V segments showed up in productive rearrangements about 87% or about 30% of the time in an earlier analysis of several hundred of the donors. In vitro tests confirmed that a few of the cytomegalovirus-associated TCR beta chains recognize cytomegalovirus antigens. HLA typing was unavailable for some donors at each locus, so association tests used only the typed subset. In this cohort, only TCR beta chains were sequenced, and detectable features were limited by the absence of alpha or paired-chain data. Linkage disequilibrium might explain the correlated functional status among segregating V segments, but an unknown experimental factor could not be ruled out. According to a later analysis, most CMV-associated TCR beta chains appeared to be HLA-restricted, and the HLA associations seemed to be driven largely by CMV exposure. A further reported finding was that TCR beta sequences accurately predicted the HLA-A and HLA-B alleles for most subjects in the first cohort. A cluster of highly shared sequence variants was judged likely to represent a technical artifact of the sequencing pipeline. Across donors, most TCR sequences were observed very rarely, whereas some public TCRs were present in many individuals. Strong co-occurrence of HLA alleles, especially DR and DQ, made assigning TCR associations to individual alleles difficult. In a later analysis, HLA-associated TCR beta chains showed more clonal expansion and lower generation probabilities than non-associated chains that were equally common. In a later genetic analysis, a missense DCLRE1C variant was associated with V-gene and J-gene trimming of TCR beta chains, and the association was replicated in an independent cohort. A later genetic analysis reported fewer N-insertions in productive TCRs among donors in an Asian-associated ancestry cluster than the roughly 620-donor mean. The authors suggested that the approach could potentially be extended to other disease states and immunological phenotypes. Presence/absence analyses assumed roughly uniform sequencing depth across donors, an assumption that may not hold.

This TCR derives from a man in his late teens or twenties in good health and CMV-seronegative. The sequence joins TRBV19 to TRBJ1-5, with 7 middle bases fitting TRBD1. Specimen: PBMCs. The nucleotides read TGTGCCAGTAGTATAGGCCCCAGGGGGGACCAGCCCCAGCATTTT. It translates as CASSIGPRGDQPQHF.